The text below deals with one T cell receptor beta chain. Its antigen remains unidentified. Just one base apart from a much larger clone, this may be a read error. This sample is drawn from a study of breast tumors, draining lymph nodes, adjacent tissues. Study outcomes and limitations: Tumor TCR diversity was below lymph nodes but above nontumor tissue. Findings are consistent with lymph node origin and intratumoral expansion of most tumor T cells. Luminal-like breast cancer showed significantly greater tumor-nontumor repertoire similarity than basal-like breast cancer did.

MiXCR was run by TCRdb on the multiplex PCR reads, yielding one entry per CDR3 protein. This table holds fewer than 150,000 distinct CDR3 sequences, around 21% found once. The lymph nodes were axillary draining lymph nodes from breast cancer patients. Sequencing input: axillary lymph node tissue. The receptor's source is a female donor with breast cancer. Some clones in this sample may be carry-over from other donors' samples.

CDR3 amino acids: CAGRREASYNEQFF. The CDR3 nucleotides are TGTGCCGGCAGGCGGGAGGCTTCCTACAATGAGCAGTTCTTC. The chain combines TRBV6-1 with TRBJ2-1; 8 nucleotides match TRBD2. CDR3 length: 14 residues. Per germline, CDR1 MNHNS and CDR2 SASEGT.